A single TCR beta chain is shown here with its context. What it recognizes is unknown. The record originates from a study of post-analysis software for immune sequencing data. Broader study findings: Relative to controls, patients with multiple sclerosis showed significantly lower normalized Chao1 diversity.

The TCR beta cDNA libraries carried unique molecular identifiers. TCRdb itself ran the PCR reads through MiXCR, one entry per CDR3 protein. This table has about 430,000 distinct CDR3 sequences, approximately 38% appearing once. The specimen sequenced was blood. The sequence came from a girl under 10 years old with multiple sclerosis.

This chain's CDR3 is CASSQSRGPPYGYTF. In nucleotides, the CDR3 is TGTGCCAGCAGCCAATCCCGGGGACCGCCCTATGGCTACACCTTC. The chain links TRBV16 to TRBJ1-2; D may be TRBD1 (5 bases). V lost 0 bases and J 4 bases, leaving 12 bases between the germline ends. This CDR3 is 15 amino acids long. Germline V CDR1 and CDR2: KGHSY, FQNENV. Supplemented by reference TRBV16 and TRBJ1-2, the full variable domain reads GEEVAQTPKHLVRGEGQKAKLYCAPIKGHSYVFWYQQVLKNEFKFLISFQNENVFDETGMPKERFSAKCLPNSPCSLEIQATKLEDSAVYFCASSQSRGPPYGYTFGSGTRLTVV.